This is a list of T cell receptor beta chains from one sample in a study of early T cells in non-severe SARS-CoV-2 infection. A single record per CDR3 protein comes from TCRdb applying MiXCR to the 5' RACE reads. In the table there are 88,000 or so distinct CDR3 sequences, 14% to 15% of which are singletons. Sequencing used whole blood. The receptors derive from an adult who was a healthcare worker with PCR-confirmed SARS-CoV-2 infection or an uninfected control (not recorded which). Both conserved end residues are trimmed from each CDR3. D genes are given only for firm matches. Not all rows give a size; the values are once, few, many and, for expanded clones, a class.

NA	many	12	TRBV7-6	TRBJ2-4	ASSLGLAKNIQY
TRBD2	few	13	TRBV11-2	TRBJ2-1	ASSQIAGEYNEQF
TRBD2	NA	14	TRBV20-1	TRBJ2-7	SARAPAGALSYEQY
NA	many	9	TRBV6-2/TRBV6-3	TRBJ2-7	ASSQDYEQY
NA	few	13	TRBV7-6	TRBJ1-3	ASSSGRYSGNTIY
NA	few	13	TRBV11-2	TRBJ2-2	ASSFTPSNTGELF
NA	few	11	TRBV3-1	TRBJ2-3	ASSQQRGDTQY
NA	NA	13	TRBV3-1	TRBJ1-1	ASSQVVQGNTEAF
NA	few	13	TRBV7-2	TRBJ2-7	ASSPRRGTTYEQY
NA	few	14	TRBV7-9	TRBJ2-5	ASSAHSDRMGETQY
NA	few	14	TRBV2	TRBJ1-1	ASIFEKGLANTEAF
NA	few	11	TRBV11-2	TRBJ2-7	ASSLWETTEQY
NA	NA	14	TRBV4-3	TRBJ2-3	ASSQDVGGFTDTQY
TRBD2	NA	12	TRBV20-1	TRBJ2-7	SALWTSGSREQY
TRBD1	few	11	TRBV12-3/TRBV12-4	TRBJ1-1	ASSEGQGAEAF
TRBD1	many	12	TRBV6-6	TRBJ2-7	ASSYDGTGDEQY
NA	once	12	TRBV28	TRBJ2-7	ASSYRVFPYEQY
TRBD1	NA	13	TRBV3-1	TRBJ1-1	ASSQNGQAGFLAF
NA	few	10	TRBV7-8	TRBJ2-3	ASSSGQNTQY
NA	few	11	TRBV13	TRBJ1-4	AWTQVGDEKLF
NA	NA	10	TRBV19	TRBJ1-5	ASMTQGWPQH
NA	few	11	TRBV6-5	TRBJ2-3	ASSPTLRSTQY
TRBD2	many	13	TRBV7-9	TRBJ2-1	ASSRAGVSYNEQF
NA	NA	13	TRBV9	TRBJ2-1	ASSASGTSYNEQF
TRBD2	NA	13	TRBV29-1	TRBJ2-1	SVETPASGDNEQF
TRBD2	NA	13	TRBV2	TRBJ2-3	ASSVAGTSKDTQY
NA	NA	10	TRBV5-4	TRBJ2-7	ASSLGDAEQY
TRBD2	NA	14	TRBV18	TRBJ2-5	ASSSTSGSGQETQY
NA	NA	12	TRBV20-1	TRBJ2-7	SARDPGTDYEQY
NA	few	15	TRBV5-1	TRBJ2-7	ASSPGAPGRAPYEQY
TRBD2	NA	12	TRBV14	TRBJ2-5	ASSQRLAGETQY
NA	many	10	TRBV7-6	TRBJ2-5	ASRRFGETQY
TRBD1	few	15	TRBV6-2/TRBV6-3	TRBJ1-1	ASSYTTTGTGDTEAF